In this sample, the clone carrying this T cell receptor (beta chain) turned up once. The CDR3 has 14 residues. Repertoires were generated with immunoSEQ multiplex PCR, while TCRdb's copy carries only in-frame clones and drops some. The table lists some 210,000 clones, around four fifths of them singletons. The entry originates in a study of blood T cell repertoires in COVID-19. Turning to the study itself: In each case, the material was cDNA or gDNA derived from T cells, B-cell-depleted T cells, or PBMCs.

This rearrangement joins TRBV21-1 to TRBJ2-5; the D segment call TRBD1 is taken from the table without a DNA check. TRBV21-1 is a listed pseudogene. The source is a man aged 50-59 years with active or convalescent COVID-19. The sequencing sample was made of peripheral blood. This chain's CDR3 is CASSFYDRGETQYF. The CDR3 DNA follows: TGTGCCAGCAGCTTTTACGACAGGGGCGAGACCCAGTACTTC.